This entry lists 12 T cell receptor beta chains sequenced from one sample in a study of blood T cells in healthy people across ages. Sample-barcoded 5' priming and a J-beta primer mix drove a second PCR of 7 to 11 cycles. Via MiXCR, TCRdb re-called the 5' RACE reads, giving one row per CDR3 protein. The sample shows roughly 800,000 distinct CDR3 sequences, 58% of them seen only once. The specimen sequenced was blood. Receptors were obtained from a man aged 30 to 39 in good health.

As DNA, the CDR3 is TGTGCCACCGGCCTGACGGCGAGGGGCTACACCTTC. This codes for CATGLTARGYTF. The J gene is TRBJ1-2, the V gene TRBV12-3 or TRBV12-4; D is ambiguous. The CDR3 totals 12 residues. The V end lost 10 bases, the J end lost 8 bases, and 17 bases lay between the germline ends.

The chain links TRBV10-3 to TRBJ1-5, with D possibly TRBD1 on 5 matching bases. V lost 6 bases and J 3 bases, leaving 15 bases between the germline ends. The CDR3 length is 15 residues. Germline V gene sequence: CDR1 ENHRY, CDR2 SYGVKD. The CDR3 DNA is TGTGCCATCAGCGAAGACAGAGGCAACAATCAGCCCCAGCATTTT. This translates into CAISEDRGNNQPQHF.

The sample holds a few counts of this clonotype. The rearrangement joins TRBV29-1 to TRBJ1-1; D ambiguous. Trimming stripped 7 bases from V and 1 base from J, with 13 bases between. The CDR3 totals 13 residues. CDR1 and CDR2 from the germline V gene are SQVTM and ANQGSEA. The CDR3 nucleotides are TGCAGCGCCTCTTTCACAGAGAACACTGAAGCTTTCTTT. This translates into CSASFTENTEAFF.

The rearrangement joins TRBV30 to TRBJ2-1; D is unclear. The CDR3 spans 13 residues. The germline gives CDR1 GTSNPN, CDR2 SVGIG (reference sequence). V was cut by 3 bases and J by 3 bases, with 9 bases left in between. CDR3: CAWRKQVYNEQFF. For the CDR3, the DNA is TGTGCCTGGAGGAAGCAGGTCTACAATGAGCAGTTCTTC.

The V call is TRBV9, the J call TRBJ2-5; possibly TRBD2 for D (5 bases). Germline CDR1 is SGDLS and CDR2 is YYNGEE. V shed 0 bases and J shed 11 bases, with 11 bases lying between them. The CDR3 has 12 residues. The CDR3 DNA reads TGTGCCAGCAGCGTAGTAGCGAATGAGCAGTACTTC. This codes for CASSVVANEQYF.

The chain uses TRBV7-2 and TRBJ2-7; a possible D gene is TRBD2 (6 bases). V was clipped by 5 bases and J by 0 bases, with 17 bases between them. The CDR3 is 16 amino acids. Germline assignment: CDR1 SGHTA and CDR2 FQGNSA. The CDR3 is CASSPRMAGSSYEQYF. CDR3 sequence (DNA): TGTGCCAGCAGCCCCAGAATGGCGGGGAGCTCCTACGAGCAGTACTTC.

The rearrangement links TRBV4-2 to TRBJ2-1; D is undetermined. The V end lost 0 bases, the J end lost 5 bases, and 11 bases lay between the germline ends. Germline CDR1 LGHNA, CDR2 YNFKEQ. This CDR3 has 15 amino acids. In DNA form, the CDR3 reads TGTGCCAGCAGCCAAGAGGTAGGGCTTAACAATGAGCAGTTCTTC. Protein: CASSQEVGLNNEQFF.

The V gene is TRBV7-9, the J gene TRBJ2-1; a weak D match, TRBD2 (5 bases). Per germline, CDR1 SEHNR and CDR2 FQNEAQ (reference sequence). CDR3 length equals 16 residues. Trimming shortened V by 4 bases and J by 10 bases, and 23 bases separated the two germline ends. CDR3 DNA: TGTGCCAGCAGCTCTCTGGTTCCTTCCCTAGCTGGGGAGCAGTTCTTC. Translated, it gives CASSSLVPSLAGEQFF.

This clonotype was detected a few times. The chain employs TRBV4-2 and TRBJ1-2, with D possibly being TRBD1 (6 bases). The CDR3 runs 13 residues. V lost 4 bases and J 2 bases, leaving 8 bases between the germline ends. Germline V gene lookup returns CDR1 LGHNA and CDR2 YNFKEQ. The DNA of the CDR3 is TGTGCCAGCAGCCGACAGGCGAACTATGGCTACACCTTC. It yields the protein CASSRQANYGYTF.

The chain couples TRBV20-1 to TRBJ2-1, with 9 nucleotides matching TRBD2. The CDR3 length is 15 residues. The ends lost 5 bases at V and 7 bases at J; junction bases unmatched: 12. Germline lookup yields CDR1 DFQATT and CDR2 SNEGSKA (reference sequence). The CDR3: CSAPSVRGGLNEQFF. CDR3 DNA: TGCAGTGCTCCTAGCGTGCGGGGGGGCCTGAATGAGCAGTTCTTC.

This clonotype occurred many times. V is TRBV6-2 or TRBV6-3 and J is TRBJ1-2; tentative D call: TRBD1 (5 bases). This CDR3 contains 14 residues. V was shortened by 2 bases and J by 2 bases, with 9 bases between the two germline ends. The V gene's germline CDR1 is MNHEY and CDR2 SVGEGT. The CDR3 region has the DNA TGTGCCAGCAGTTACGACAGCTACAACTATGGCTACACCTTC. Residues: CASSYDSYNYGYTF.

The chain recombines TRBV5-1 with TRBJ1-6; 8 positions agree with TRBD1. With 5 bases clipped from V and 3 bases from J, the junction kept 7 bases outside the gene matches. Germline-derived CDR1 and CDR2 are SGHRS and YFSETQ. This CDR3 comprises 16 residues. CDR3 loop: CASSSDRVDYNSPLHF. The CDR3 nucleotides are TGCGCCAGCAGTTCGGACAGGGTCGACTATAATTCACCCCTCCACTTT.